Sequencing of this T cell receptor beta chain was carried out in a study of CD8+ T cells in alopecia areata. Findings of the study overall: Normal-skin resident alphabeta T cells also appear among scalp sample sequences. Tofacitinib produced a significant decrease in scalp clonality and in expanded CD8+ clones among the top 100.

Regarding treatment: oral pan-JAK inhibitor, 5-10 mg twice daily. The investigators collected lesional scalp punch biopsies and peripheral blood from alopecia areata patients. Concerning this clone itself: No antigen is known for it.

Following RNA extraction, reverse transcription yielded cDNA that acted as the sequencing template. Measured with immunoSEQ multiplex PCR; TCRdb has only the in-frame clones, and not every one. There are about 190,000 clones in the sample; around 56% occur only once, and approximately 0.7% lies in the top ten. The receptor was derived from a human donor with alopecia areata. The material was CD4+ T cells sorted from blood, obtained at week 4, from a patient treated with tofacitinib.

The CDR3 coding sequence is TGTGCCAGCAGCCAAGAAGGAGGGACTAGCGGGAGGTCCTACAATGAGCAGTTCTTC. Its translation is CASSQEGGTSGRSYNEQFF. This chain links TRBV14 with TRBJ2-1; 15 positions match TRBD2. In germline, CDR1 is SGHDN, CDR2 FVKESK. The CDR3 runs 19 residues. Germline trimming cut 0 bases from V and 1 base from J; bases unmatched to any gene: 4.